The subject of this entry is one T cell receptor beta chain. Antigen unknown. Sequencing targeted TCR beta in T cells from blood (CD8+ and CD4+). The source of the sample is a study of CD8 T cells in Susac syndrome. Study outcomes and limitations: Roughly 5 Susac-specific public clones appeared in CD8+ TEMRA repertoires, and around 16 in total CD8+ repertoires.

With 1 base removed from V and 2 bases from J, the gap between germline ends came to 9 bases. The CDR3 length is 13 residues. The germline CDR1 and CDR2 sequences are DFQATT and SNEGSKA (reference sequence). Random-hexamer reverse transcription was applied to about 0.5 to 1 ug RNA. Across 54 Vbeta and 13 Jbeta, immunoSEQ multiplex PCR amplified TCR beta CDR3. TCRdb passed the immunoSEQ multiplex PCR reads through MiXCR, listing each CDR3 protein once. Of fewer than 90,000 distinct CDR3 sequences in the sample, 93% were seen once. V usage is TRBV20-1 and J usage is TRBJ2-7; unclear D gene. The material sequenced was CD8+ T cells from PBMCs. The sequence was obtained from a human donor with Susac syndrome. CDR3 bases: TGCAGTGCTAGAGTAATAGGACCCTACGAGCAGTACTTC. Translated, it gives CSARVIGPYEQYF.